The sequence of this T cell receptor beta chain was determined in a study of early stage breast cancer tumors. Study in general: Samples were sequenced at about 9.7-fold average coverage. Overall study findings and caveats: Bulk DNA sequencing of unsorted cells missed chain pairing and markers. Enriched TCRB sequences shared across patients were mostly commonly generated sequences. Comparing each tissue with blood distinguished tumor from normal in most of the 16 patients.

Measured with immunoSEQ multiplex PCR; TCRdb has only the in-frame clones, and not every one. The table has tens of thousands of clones, 55% to 75% seen once; the top ten hold 7.2%. This clone was counted between two and nine times. Its cognate antigen is unknown. In the same sample, other DNA sequences code for this CDR3. Germline V gene sequence: CDR1 LNHDA, CDR2 SQIVND (reference sequence). V lost 4 bases and J lost 2, with 11 bases in between. CDR3 length equals 14 residues. The rearrangement joins TRBV19 to TRBJ1-2; D remains unclear. The sequence derives from a person aged 45 to 60 with breast cancer. Sequenced material: blood. The CDR3, as DNA: TGTGCCAGTAGTACTAGACGAGGGAACTATGGCTACACCTTC. It codes for CASSTRRGNYGYTF.